Shown below are 18 T cell receptor beta chains from a single sample sequenced in a study of blood T cell repertoires in COVID-19. Sequencing was performed with immunoSEQ multiplex PCR; in TCRdb, only in-frame clones are kept and a portion is missing. The table has 360,000 or so clones, 88% seen once; the top ten hold 0.85% to 1.3%. Sequencing was carried out using PBMCs or T cells enriched from blood (not recorded which). The receptor source for this set is a woman in her 30s who had been exposed to COVID-19.

The chain couples TRBV7-6 to TRBJ2-5, with 9 bases aligning to TRBD2. This CDR3 spans 16 amino acids. The V and J ends lost 1 base and 5 bases, in that order; junction bases with no gene match: 8. Germline V gives CDR1 SGHVS, CDR2 FNYEAQ. The CDR3 nucleotides read TGTGCCAGCAGCTTAGTTAGCGGGAGATTCCGTGAGACCCAGTACTTC. The encoded protein is CASSLVSGRFRETQYF.

This chain connects TRBV7-3 to TRBJ2-1; no firm D call. The CDR3 sequence is 13 residues long. V lost 2 bases to trimming and J lost 8 bases, with 10 bases between them. The germline V gene encodes CDR1 SGHTA and CDR2 FQGTGA. The CDR3 DNA reads as TGTGCCAGCAGCTTATCTAGGTTGGATGAGCAGTTCTTC. Its protein product is CASSLSRLDEQFF.

The chain employs TRBV18 and TRBJ1-2; 8 bases match TRBD1. J lost 8 bases, V lost 3 bases, and 17 bases had no gene match. The CDR3 is 17 residues long. CDR1 and CDR2 from the germline V gene are KGHSH and LQKENI. The chain's CDR3 is CASSPSKDRGPIGGYTF. CDR3 in DNA: TGTGCCAGCTCACCGAGCAAAGACAGGGGCCCGATCGGAGGCTACACCTTC.

The genes are TRBV30 and TRBJ2-5; TRBD2 agrees at 7 bases. The J segment lost 5 bases and the V segment lost 3 bases, leaving 9 bases of the junction unmatched. The CDR3 loop spans 14 amino acids. Germline V gene sequence: CDR1 GTSNPN, CDR2 SVGIG (reference sequence). Written as DNA, the CDR3 is TGTGCCTGGAGCAGGGCGGGAGATTGGGAGACCCAGTACTTC. It encodes CAWSRAGDWETQYF.

This clone came up a few times. The chain is built from TRBV3-1 (or the pseudogene TRBV3-2) and TRBJ2-7; 9 positions agree with TRBD1. The V and J ends lost 5 bases and 5 bases, in that order; junction bases with no gene match: 7. Germline values: CDR1 LGHDT, CDR2 YNNKEL (reference sequence). The CDR3 sequence is 14 residues long. CDR3 coding DNA: TGTGCCAGCAGCAGACAGGGGGGGAAGGACGAGCAGTACTTC. Translating it yields CASSRQGGKDEQYF.

Concerning this clone itself: The same CDR3 is also encoded by other DNA sequences in this sample. The chain joins TRBV6-1 to TRBJ1-5; D remains unclear. Deletions cut 2 bases from V and 7 bases from J, with 9 bases between. Germline V lookup: CDR1 MNHNS, CDR2 SASEGT. CDR3 length equals 13 residues. CDR3 DNA sequence: TGTGCCAGCAGTGAACGGGGAGGGCAGCCCCAGCATTTT. Amino acids: CASSERGGQPQHF.

This chain connects TRBV9 to TRBJ1-3, with no clear D. CDR3 length: 15 amino acids. Trimming stripped 2 bases from V and 0 bases from J, with 9 bases between. CDR1 is SGDLS, CDR2 YYNGEE, per germline. Written as DNA, the CDR3 is TGTGCCAGCAGCGTGAGACACTTCTCTGGAAACACCATATATTTT. This encodes CASSVRHFSGNTIYF. Full variable domain (missing parts from reference TRBV9 and TRBJ1-3): DSGVTQTPKHLITATGQRVTLRCSPRSGDLSVYWYQQSLDQGLQFLIQYYNGEERAKGNILERFSAQQFPDLHSELNLSSLELGDSALYFCASSVRHFSGNTIYFGEGSWLTVV.

There are a few counts of this clone. This chain links TRBV9 with TRBJ1-1; D unresolved. Trimming took off 0 bases at V and 1 base at J, with 10 bases between the two ends. This CDR3 spans 15 amino acids. Germline V gene sequence: CDR1 SGDLS, CDR2 YYNGEE. CDR3 residues: CASSVGRARNTEAFF. The CDR3 bases are TGTGCCAGCAGCGTAGGGAGGGCTCGGAACACTGAAGCTTTCTTT.

This sequence joins TRBV15 and TRBJ2-7; TRBD2 aligns across 10 bases. V trimming: 1 base; J trimming: 8 bases; junction bases outside the gene matches: 14. This CDR3 spans 17 amino acids. Germline loops: CDR1 LNHNV, CDR2 YYDKDF (reference sequence). For the CDR3, the DNA is TGTGCCACCAGCAGAGGAGGGACGGAGCGGGAGGGCAGTAAGCAGTACTTC. This translates into CATSRGGTEREGSKQYF.

The chain employs TRBV6-6 and TRBJ1-5; 8 bases align to TRBD1. CDR3 length: 13 amino acids. Germline CDR1 is MNHNY and CDR2 is SVGAGI (reference sequence). V lost 7 bases, J lost 5 bases, and 4 bases stayed unmatched. The CDR3 is CASKAGGDQPQHF. As DNA, the CDR3 is TGTGCCAGCAAGGCAGGGGGCGATCAGCCCCAGCATTTT.

V usage is TRBV11-3 and J usage is TRBJ2-1, with 8 bases aligning to TRBD2. This CDR3 region has 15 residues. CDR1 SGHNT and CDR2 YENEEA come from the germline V gene. After removal of 4 bases from V and 4 bases from J, the junction contained 6 bases not matched to a gene. CDR3 residues: CASSSGTRRYNEQFF. The CDR3 coding sequence is TGTGCCAGCAGCTCCGGGACTAGAAGATACAATGAGCAGTTCTTC.

This chain uses TRBV3-1 (or the pseudogene TRBV3-2) with TRBJ2-7, with TRBD2 identical over 9 bases. Germline loops: CDR1 LGHDT, CDR2 YNNKEL (reference sequence). V dropped 0 bases and J dropped 9; count of bases not matched to a gene: 15. The CDR3 loop spans 17 amino acids. The CDR3 protein is CASSQDHAGGALLWQYF. The CDR3 bases are TGTGCCAGCAGCCAAGATCACGCGGGAGGGGCCCTCCTGTGGCAGTACTTC.

The chain combines TRBV10-3 with TRBJ1-5; D gene ambiguous. Trimming shortened V by 0 bases and J by 7 bases, and 13 bases separated the two germline ends. The CDR3 is made up of 15 amino acids. Germline loops: CDR1 ENHRY, CDR2 SYGVKD. This CDR3 is CAISESIRGQQPQHF. The CDR3 coding sequence is TGTGCCATCAGTGAGTCGATACGAGGTCAGCAGCCCCAGCATTTT.

The chain links TRBV9 to TRBJ2-3; no clear D gene. This CDR3 region has 14 residues. Germline V lookup: CDR1 SGDLS, CDR2 YYNGEE. Trimming took 3 bases from V and 3 from J, leaving 11 bases between them. CDR3 amino acids: CASSGTRYTDTQYF. Here the CDR3 DNA reads TGTGCCAGCAGCGGCACGCGTTATACAGATACGCAGTATTTT.

The rearrangement joins TRBV11-3 to TRBJ1-1, with TRBD1 matching 8 bases. The germline CDR1 and CDR2 sequences are SGHNT and YENEEA. Trimming at V came to 1 base and at J to 2 bases, leaving 3 bases not matched to a gene. The CDR3 sequence is 15 residues long. CDR3 residues: CASSLGGQGNTEAFF. CDR3 DNA: TGTGCCAGCAGCTTAGGTGGACAGGGAAACACTGAAGCTTTCTTT.

This clone was detected once. This chain uses TRBV10-3 with TRBJ2-3; the match to TRBD1 covers 11 bases. CDR1 is ENHRY, CDR2 SYGVKD, per germline. V trimming: 11 bases; J trimming: 2 bases; junction bases outside the gene matches: 6. There are 14 residues in the CDR3. The CDR3 DNA reads as TGTGCCTCCCGGACAGGGGGCTTCACAGATACGCAGTATTTT. This sequence encodes CASRTGGFTDTQYF.

This chain connects TRBV14 to TRBJ2-2; D may be TRBD1 (6 bases). The length of the CDR3 is 15 residues. CDR1 and CDR2 from the germline V gene are SGHDN and FVKESK. V was trimmed by 4 bases and J by 1 base, leaving 10 bases between them. CDR3 region: CASSRNRENTGELFF. The CDR3 bases are TGTGCCAGCAGCCGAAACAGGGAGAACACCGGGGAGCTGTTTTTT. The whole variable domain, remainder taken from reference TRBV14 and TRBJ2-2, is EAGVTQFPSHSVIEKGQTVTLRCDPISGHDNLYWYRRVMGKEIKFLLHFVKESKQDESGMPNNRFLAERTGGTYSTLKVQPAELEDSGVYFCASSRNRENTGELFFGEGSRLTVL.

The CDR3: CASSLAGGTMNTEAFF. CDR3 DNA sequence: TGTGCCAGCAGCTTAGCGGGGGGAACCATGAACACTGAAGCTTTCTTT. The rearrangement uses TRBV11-2 and TRBJ1-1; tentative D call: TRBD1 (5 bases). This CDR3 has 16 amino acids. CDR1 and CDR2 (germline): SGHAT, FQNNGV. Trimming pared 1 base from V and 0 bases from J, leaving 12 bases between. The variable domain in full, with the rest retrieved from reference TRBV11-2 and TRBJ1-1, is EAGVAQSPRYKIIEKRQSVAFWCNPISGHATLYWYQQILGQGPKLLIQFQNNGVVDDSQLPKDRFSAERLKGVDSTLKIQPAKLEDSAVYLCASSLAGGTMNTEAFFGQGTRLTVV.